Sequencing of this T cell receptor beta chain was carried out in a study of blood T cell repertoires in COVID-19. Source study methods: Amplification of reference gene primers provided the estimated nucleated cell counts. Clones were sequenced by immunoSEQ multiplex PCR, and TCRdb holds only the in-frame ones, with some missing. V, J and clone size are those of that table, while D and trimming were read from the DNA. Altogether over 75,000 clones are present, approximately 87% being singletons, with the ten largest covering roughly 11%. The CDR3 has 12 residues. Trimming cost V 11 bases and J 4 bases; bases outside gene matches: 8. Germline lookup yields CDR1 MNHEY and CDR2 SVGAGI.

This rearrangement joins TRBV6-5 to TRBJ2-7; TRBD1 agrees at 7 bases. This receptor was identified in a human donor in a cohort sampled during active COVID-19. Source material: peripheral blood. Here the CDR3 DNA reads TGTGCCGGAGGCGAACAGGGGTACGAGCAGTACTTC. Protein: CAGGEQGYEQYF.